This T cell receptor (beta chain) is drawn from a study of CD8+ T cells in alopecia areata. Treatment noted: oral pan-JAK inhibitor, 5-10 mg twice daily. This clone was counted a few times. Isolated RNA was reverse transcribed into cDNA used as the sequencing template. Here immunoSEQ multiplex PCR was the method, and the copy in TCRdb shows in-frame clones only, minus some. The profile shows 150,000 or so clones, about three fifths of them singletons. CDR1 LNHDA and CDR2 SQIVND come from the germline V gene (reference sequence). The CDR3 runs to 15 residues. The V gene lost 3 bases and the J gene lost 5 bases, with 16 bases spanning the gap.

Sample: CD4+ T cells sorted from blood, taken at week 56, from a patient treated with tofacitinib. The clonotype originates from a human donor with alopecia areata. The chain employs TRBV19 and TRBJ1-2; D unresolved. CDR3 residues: CASSMAGSTQYGYTF. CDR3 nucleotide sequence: TGTGCCAGTAGTATGGCCGGCAGCACACAGTATGGCTACACCTTC.